This T cell receptor (beta chain) was recorded in a study of memory CD4+ T cells and cytomegalovirus serostatus. The sort gate was single viable CD3+CD4+CD8-CD45RO+ cells for memory CD4+ T cells. The table came from immunoSEQ multiplex PCR; TCRdb's copy has only in-frame clones and leaves some out. The sample holds 45,000 to 65,000 clones, around 80% seen once. The CDR3 runs 21 residues. From germline, CDR1 is LGHNA and CDR2 YSLEER. Losses at the gene ends were 1 base for V and 4 bases for J; bases not matched to a gene: 20. The chain couples TRBV4-3 to TRBJ2-3, with 10 bases matching TRBD2. Sequenced material: memory CD4+ T cells from blood. This sequence was found in an adult in good health and CMV-seropositive. The CDR3 here is CASSQGVDSPGLAMSPDTQYF. CDR3 DNA: TGCGCCAGCAGCCAAGGCGTTGATTCTCCGGGACTAGCGATGTCTCCAGATACGCAGTATTTT.